This record looks at one T cell receptor beta chain sequence and its context. Its antigen is as yet unknown. These data belong to a study of persistence of HIV-infected CD4 T cells. Background on the study: Donors were ART-treated; their CMV- and Gag-responding CD4+ T cells were isolated.

Study outcomes and limitations: Degenerate expanded CDR3beta sequences were enriched among CMV- and Gag-responding cells. CMV- and Gag-responding cells had lower TCRbeta richness than CD3/CD28-responding cells.

This was the immunoSEQ version 4 assay in survey mode. Assay used: immunoSEQ multiplex PCR; TCRdb lists only in-frame clones, some missing. The sample lists roughly 28,000 clones; around four fifths were seen once. Cells were stimulated with CMV-infected fibroblast lysates at 10 ug/mL. Memory cells lacking CD40L and CD69 with high CD45RO were sorted. Before stimulation, PBMCs underwent CD8+ T cell depletion. V was clipped by 4 bases and J by 2 bases, with 11 bases between them. Germline V CDR1 and CDR2: MNHNY, SVGAGI (reference sequence). CDR3 length: 14 amino acids. This chain uses TRBV6-6 with TRBJ1-2; a possible D gene is TRBD1 (6 bases). The sequence came from an adult woman with HIV who was CMV-seropositive. Source: CD4+ T cells sorted from PBMCs after roughly 19-hour stimulation, taken from a patient who received antiretroviral therapy. CDR3 DNA sequence: TGTGCCAGCAGTTCTCGGACAGTCAACTATGGCTACACCTTC. It codes for CASSSRTVNYGYTF.